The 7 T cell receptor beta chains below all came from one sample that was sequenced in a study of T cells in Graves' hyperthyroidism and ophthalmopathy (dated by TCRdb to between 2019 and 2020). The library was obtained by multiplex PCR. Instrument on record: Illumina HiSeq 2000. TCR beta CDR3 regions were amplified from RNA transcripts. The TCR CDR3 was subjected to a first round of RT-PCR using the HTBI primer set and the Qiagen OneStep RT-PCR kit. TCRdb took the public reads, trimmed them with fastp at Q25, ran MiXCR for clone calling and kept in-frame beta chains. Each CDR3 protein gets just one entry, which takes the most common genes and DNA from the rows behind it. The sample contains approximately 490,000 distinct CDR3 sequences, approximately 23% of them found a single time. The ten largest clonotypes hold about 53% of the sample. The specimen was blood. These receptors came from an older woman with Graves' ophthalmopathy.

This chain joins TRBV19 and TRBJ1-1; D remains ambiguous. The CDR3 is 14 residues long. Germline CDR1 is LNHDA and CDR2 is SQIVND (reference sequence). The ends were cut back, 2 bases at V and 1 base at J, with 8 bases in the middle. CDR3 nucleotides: TGTGCCAGTAGTATATCGGGAACGAACACTGAAGCTTTCTTT. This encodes CASSISGTNTEAFF.

The CDR3 nucleotides are TGTGCCAGCAGTTTCGGACTAGCGGAACAAAGGGTGTACTTC. It translates to CASSFGLAEQRVYF. V usage is TRBV6-2 or TRBV6-3 and J usage is TRBJ2-5; 10 bases fit TRBD2. The CDR3 runs 14 residues. J was trimmed by 13 bases and V by 4 bases; bases with no gene match: 12. Germline V gives CDR1 MNHEY, CDR2 SVGEGT.

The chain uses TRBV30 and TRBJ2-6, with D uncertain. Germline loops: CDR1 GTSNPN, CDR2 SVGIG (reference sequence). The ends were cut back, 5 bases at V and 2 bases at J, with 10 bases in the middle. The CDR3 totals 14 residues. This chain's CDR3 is CAWAWTTGANVLTF. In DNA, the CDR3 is TGTGCCTGGGCGTGGACCACTGGGGCCAACGTCCTGACTTTC.

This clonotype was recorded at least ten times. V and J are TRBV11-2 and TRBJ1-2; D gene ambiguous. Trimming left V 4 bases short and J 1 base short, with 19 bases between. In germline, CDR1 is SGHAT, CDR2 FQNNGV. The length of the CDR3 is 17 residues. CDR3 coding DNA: TGTGCCAGCAGCTCCTCGGCCCAGGTTGGGCATAACTATGGCTACACCTTC. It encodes CASSSSAQVGHNYGYTF.

The CDR3 protein is CASSGPRTYEQYF. DNA for the CDR3: TGTGCCAGCTCAGGACCGCGGACCTACGAGCAGTACTTC. V usage is TRBV7-9 and J usage is TRBJ2-7; no reliable D call. CDR3 length equals 13 residues. V was cut by 8 bases and J by 2 bases, with 13 bases left in between. CDR1 is SEHNR, CDR2 FQNEAQ, per germline (reference sequence).

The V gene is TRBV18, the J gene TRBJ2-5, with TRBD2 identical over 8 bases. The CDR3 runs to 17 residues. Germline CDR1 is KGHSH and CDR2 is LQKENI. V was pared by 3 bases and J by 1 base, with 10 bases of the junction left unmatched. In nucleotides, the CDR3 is TGTGCCAGCTCACCTCCGTCGGGAACTAGCGGCCAAGAGACCCAGTACTTC. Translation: CASSPPSGTSGQETQYF.

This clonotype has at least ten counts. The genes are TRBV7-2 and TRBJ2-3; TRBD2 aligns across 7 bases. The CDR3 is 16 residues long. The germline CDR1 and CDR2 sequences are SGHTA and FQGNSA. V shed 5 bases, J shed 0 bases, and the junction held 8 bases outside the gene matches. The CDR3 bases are TGTGCCAGCAGCCCTAGGAAGCGGGGTAGCACAGATACGCAGTATTTT. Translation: CASSPRKRGSTDTQYF.